This T cell receptor beta chain was recorded in a study of blood T cell repertoires in COVID-19 (TCRdb year 2020). About the full investigation: Collaborator samples came from the United States, Italy and Spain and covered acute and convalescent phases of COVID-19. Deeply sampled blood TCRbeta repertoires from subjects exposed to, actively infected with, or recovered from COVID-19 were included in the dataset. Where HLA class I and class II types were available, the types were taken from metadata supplied by the sample provider, not from assay-based typing. Sample metadata almost always included a de-identified subject ID, COVID-19 status, age in years and sex. The prospective study material was composed of cDNA or gDNA derived from T cells, B-cell-depleted T cells, or PBMCs. A freely available public database, intended as a resource for researchers studying the immune response to SARS-CoV-2, is where the repertoires were released. Samples were obtained from the ongoing ImmuneRACE study (first 160 participants) and from 1,254 subjects provided by 6 global collaborators. Paper-wide results and their limitations: The amount of clinical and demographic metadata varied by source and participant and was provided uncurated.

TCRbeta CDR3 regions were amplified from genomic DNA by means of the immunoSEQ Assay, a bias-controlled multiplex PCR. The study's processing was this. The number of nucleated cells in each sample was estimated by amplification of reference gene primers within the assay. To quantify the absolute abundance of each unique TCRbeta CDR3 rearrangement, sequence reads were collapsed and filtered. Productive Simpson clonality was computed per sample as the square root of Simpson's diversity index over productive rearrangements. The source is immuneACCESS, and TCRdb retained only in-frame sequences with V and J called. Part of the clones is not carried over; for the studies checked, unresolved V genes explain less than half of this, and the remainder is unexplained. V, J and clone size reflect that table, while D and trimming were determined from the DNA. Present in this sample are 130,000 to 150,000 clones, around 84% of which were seen just once. The ten top clones hold approximately 12% of the sample.

The germline ends are 8 bases apart after V is trimmed by 4 bases and J by 1 base. According to the germline V gene (reference sequence), CDR1 reads GTSNPN and CDR2 reads SVGIG. CDR3 length: 14 amino acids, cysteine to phenylalanine. Only the CDR3 portion is preserved as DNA: 42 bases, with reading frame beginning at the first base. With respect to this clone: Its binding antigen is unknown. One base away there is no much larger clone; base qualities are not given.

Collaborating institutions collected whole blood in K2EDTA tubes following their own protocols. For TCRbeta analysis, collaborators shipped samples as frozen whole blood, isolated PBMCs, or DNA extracted from either of those sample types. The sequence was obtained from a man in his 60s with active or convalescent COVID-19. The chain is made from TRBV30 and TRBJ1-6, with TRBD1 as a weak D call on 5 bases. Sequencing was performed on peripheral blood. The CDR3 loop reads CAWNQGSYNSPLHF. The DNA sequence is TGTGCCTGGAATCAGGGTTCCTATAATTCACCCCTCCACTTT.